This TCR beta chain was recovered during a study of T cell repertoires in cytomegalovirus infection. Trimming removed 5 bases from V and 5 bases from J, with 21 bases in between. Germline CDR1 reads MDHEN; CDR2 reads SYDVKM. The CDR3 sequence is 16 residues long. This clonotype was observed a handful of times. Its antigen is unknown. Each CDR3 protein is one row after TCRdb ran MiXCR on the reads. The table shows roughly 920,000 distinct CDR3 sequences, with roughly 31% occurring only once. Sequencing used cultured CD8+ T cells from PBMCs, obtained from culture after CMV antigen stimulation. The receptor's source is a human donor in good health (CMV status not recorded). Some clones in this sample may be carry-over from other donors' samples. The chain combines TRBV28 with TRBJ1-2; TRBD1 might be the D (5 bases). The CDR3 region is CASSILGPPARYGYTF. CDR3 nucleotide sequence: TGTGCCAGCAGTATCCTGGGACCCCCCGCGAGGTATGGCTACACCTTC.